Listed here are 23 T cell receptor beta chains from one sample, sequenced in a study of T cell responses to AZD1222 COVID-19 vaccine. Sequencing used immunoSEQ multiplex PCR; TCRdb keeps in-frame clones, though not all of them. The sample comprises 100,000 or so clones, less than 90% of which are singletons, and approximately 15% rests with the top ten. Specimen: peripheral blood, collected on day 0 of AZD1222 vaccination. The receptors originated from an adult in good health.

J is TRBJ1-1 and V is TRBV6-6, with D tentatively TRBD1 (5 bases). The V end was cut by 4 bases, the J end by 3 bases, with 9 bases between. Per the germline V gene, CDR1 is MNHNY and CDR2 is SVGAGI (reference sequence). CDR3 size: 13 residues. CDR3 bases: TGTGCCAGCAGTTGGGGGTTCGACACTGAAGCTTTCTTT. It specifies CASSWGFDTEAFF.

The chain carries TRBV3-1 (or the pseudogene TRBV3-2) and TRBJ1-5, with a possible D match to TRBD1 (5 bases). Germline CDR1 LGHDT, CDR2 YNNKEL (reference sequence). CDR3 length equals 14 residues. V dropped 8 bases and J dropped 3 bases, with 14 bases sitting between them. CDR3 amino acids: CASQRSGDNQPQHF. The CDR3 DNA is TGTGCCAGCCAACGCTCGGGGGACAATCAGCCCCAGCATTTT.

The chain has TRBV24-1 and TRBJ1-2; TRBD1 is a possible D gene (5 bases). The germline V gene encodes CDR1 KGHDR and CDR2 SFDVKD. CDR3 length: 16 residues. V lost 3 bases, J lost 4 bases, and 17 bases lay in between. CDR3: CATSDPGTETLYGYTF. The DNA for the CDR3 is TGTGCCACCAGTGATCCCGGGACTGAAACCCTCTATGGCTACACCTTC.

The CDR3 DNA sequence: TGTGCCACCAGTGATGGAAGACAGGGGATCGGTCCAGATACGCAGTATTTT. Protein sequence: CATSDGRQGIGPDTQYF. This chain uses TRBV24-1 with TRBJ2-3, with TRBD1 identical over 8 bases. CDR1 and CDR2 (germline): KGHDR, SFDVKD. CDR3 size: 17 residues. The J segment lost 4 bases and the V segment lost 3 bases, leaving 11 bases of the junction unmatched.

The chain recombines TRBV5-4 with TRBJ2-6; D gene uncertain. Trimming removed 7 bases at V and 0 bases at J, with 11 bases between. Germline CDR1 is SGHNT and CDR2 is YYREEE (reference sequence). This CDR3 has 15 residues. The CDR3 sequence is CASSQVGSGANVLTF. The CDR3 DNA reads TGTGCCAGCTCTCAGGTGGGCTCTGGGGCCAACGTCCTGACTTTC.

This chain links TRBV18 with TRBJ2-7; D is unresolved. This CDR3 has 11 amino acids. The germline CDR1 and CDR2 sequences are KGHSH and LQKENI. Trimming stripped 6 bases from V and 3 bases from J, with 6 bases between. CDR3 sequence reads: CASSQHYEQYV. The CDR3, as DNA: TGTGCCAGCTCGCAACACTACGAGCAGTACGTC.

V usage is TRBV7-2 and J usage is TRBJ1-2; 8 bases line up with TRBD1. V dropped 5 bases and J dropped 5; count of bases not matched to a gene: 22. This CDR3 has 19 residues. Looked up from germline, CDR1 is SGHTA and CDR2 is FQGNSA. The chain's CDR3 is CASSRQPGQDLVGLYGYTF. CDR3 DNA: TGTGCCAGCAGCCGTCAGCCGGGACAGGACCTTGTGGGGCTATATGGCTACACCTTC.

J is TRBJ1-1 and V is TRBV6-6; 9 nucleotides match TRBD1. V lost 5 bases to trimming and J lost 0 bases; unmatched junction nucleotides: 7. Germline V gene lookup returns CDR1 MNHNY and CDR2 SVGAGI (reference sequence). This CDR3 has 16 amino acids. CDR3 sequence: CASSRTGGGVNTEAFF. The CDR3 DNA reads TGTGCCAGCAGTCGAACAGGGGGCGGGGTGAACACTGAAGCTTTCTTT.

The rearrangement joins TRBV29-1 to TRBJ1-5, with D tentatively TRBD1 (5 bases). The CDR3 is 13 amino acids. Germline-derived CDR1 and CDR2 are SQVTM and ANQGSEA. Trimming shortened V by 3 bases and J by 6 bases, and 12 bases separated the two germline ends. The CDR3 nucleotides read TGCAGCGTTGAGTCGGGGACCGGTCAGCCCCAGCATTTT. This translates into CSVESGTGQPQHF.

This chain connects TRBV28 to TRBJ1-5; TRBD1 aligns across 10 bases. CDR1 MDHEN and CDR2 SYDVKM come from the germline V gene. V lost 4 bases and J lost 7; bases outside the gene matches: 4. The CDR3 is made up of 14 amino acids. CDR3 sequence reads: CASSSGTGVQPQHF. CDR3 nucleotides: TGTGCCAGCAGTTCCGGGACAGGGGTCCAGCCCCAGCATTTT.

This clone has ten or more counts. The rearrangement joins TRBV11-2 to TRBJ1-1, with D unresolved. V lost 4 bases and J lost 3, with 6 bases in between. There are 12 residues in the CDR3. The germline CDR1 and CDR2 sequences are SGHAT and FQNNGV. CDR3 in amino acids: CASSSPHTEAFF. DNA of the CDR3: TGTGCCAGCAGCTCCCCCCACACTGAAGCTTTCTTT.

This clone was counted between two and nine times. The CDR3 DNA reads as TGTGCCAGCAGTCGCAGGGCCATGAACACTGAAGCTTTCTTT. Translating gives CASSRRAMNTEAFF. This chain joins TRBV27 and TRBJ1-1, with TRBD1 as a possible D gene (5 bases). Trimming removed 5 bases from V and 0 bases from J, with 10 bases in between. This CDR3 has 14 amino acids. CDR1 is MNHEY, CDR2 SMNVEV, per germline (reference sequence).

This clone was found once. The chain combines TRBV4-2 with TRBJ1-4; D gene unclear. Germline V gene sequence: CDR1 LGHNA, CDR2 YNFKEQ. Deletions cut 2 bases from V and 5 bases from J, with 12 bases between. This CDR3 has 15 amino acids. The CDR3 nucleotides read TGTGCCAGCAGCCAAAGTCTGGCGATCAATGAAAAACTGTTTTTT. Translation: CASSQSLAINEKLFF.

The V call is TRBV6-2 or TRBV6-3, the J call TRBJ1-2; D is possibly TRBD1 (6 bases). V was cut by 3 bases and J by 2 bases, with 16 bases left in between. CDR3 length: 16 amino acids. Germline CDR1 MNHEY, CDR2 SVGEGT. For the CDR3, the DNA is TGTGCCAGCAGTTATGTATTGGGACACTTGAACTATGGCTACACCTTC. Translated, it gives CASSYVLGHLNYGYTF.

The table lists this clone with many counts. The gene calls are TRBV2 and TRBJ1-1; D is possibly TRBD1 (5 bases). The CDR3 has 14 amino acids. Germline values: CDR1 SNHLY, CDR2 FYNNEI. Trimming removed 6 bases at V and 2 bases at J, with 13 bases between. The CDR3 DNA is TGTGCCAGCAGCCAGGACACCGGAAACACTGAAGCTTTCTTT. This gives the protein CASSQDTGNTEAFF.

This chain connects TRBV9 to TRBJ2-2, with a weak D call TRBD2 (5 bases). Trimming took 0 bases from V and 4 from J, leaving 13 bases between them. CDR3 length equals 16 residues. Germline V lookup: CDR1 SGDLS, CDR2 YYNGEE. CDR3 sequence (DNA): TGTGCCAGCAGCGTAGGCCCCTCTGGGAGCACCGGGGAGCTGTTTTTT. It specifies CASSVGPSGSTGELFF.

V gene TRBV11-2 combines with J gene TRBJ1-2; maybe TRBD1 (6 bases). The CDR3 spans 12 residues. Per germline, CDR1 SGHAT and CDR2 FQNNGV. The V gene lost 5 bases and the J gene lost 8 bases, with 12 bases spanning the gap. CDR3 amino acids: CASSPRGRGYTF. CDR3 nucleotides: TGTGCCAGCAGCCCCAGGGGTCGGGGCTACACCTTC.

V is TRBV11-2 and J is TRBJ1-3; TRBD1 agrees at 10 bases. This CDR3 has 14 amino acids. Per germline, CDR1 SGHAT and CDR2 FQNNGV. The V and J ends lost 4 bases and 7 bases, in that order; junction bases with no gene match: 4. The CDR3 loop reads CASSSTGGMNTIYF. CDR3 bases: TGTGCCAGCAGCTCGACAGGGGGCATGAACACCATATATTTT.

The chain uses TRBV7-9 and TRBJ1-1; 10 positions match TRBD1. Germline CDR1 and CDR2: SEHNR and FQNEAQ (reference sequence). The CDR3 extends over 15 amino acids. V dropped 3 bases and J dropped 5; count of bases not matched to a gene: 6. The CDR3 DNA reads as TGTGCCAGCAGCTTCGTCCGGGACAGGGGAACTGAAGCTTTCTTT. The encoded protein is CASSFVRDRGTEAFF. The variable domain in full, completed from reference TRBV7-9 and TRBJ1-1, reads DTGVSQNPRHKITKRGQNVTFRCDPISEHNRLYWYRQTLGQGPEFLTYFQNEAQLEKSRLLSDRFSAERPKGSFSTLEIQRTEQGDSAMYLCASSFVRDRGTEAFFGQGTRLTVV.

This clone was seen more than once but under ten times. The V and J genes are TRBV27 and TRBJ1-2; no definite D call. V was cut by 3 bases and J by 2 bases, with 7 bases left in between. The CDR3 is made up of 13 amino acids. Germline assignment: CDR1 MNHEY and CDR2 SMNVEV (reference sequence). The CDR3 protein is CASSFGQNYGYTF. The DNA for the CDR3 is TGTGCCAGCAGTTTCGGGCAGAACTATGGCTACACCTTC.

This chain joins TRBV15 and TRBJ1-2; 7 bases agree with TRBD1. Germline values: CDR1 LNHNV, CDR2 YYDKDF (reference sequence). Trimming at V came to 5 bases and at J to 4 bases, leaving 7 bases not matched to a gene. The CDR3 length is 14 residues. The CDR3 coding sequence is TGTGCCACCAGCCAAGACAGGGTGATCTATGGCTACACCTTC. It yields the protein CATSQDRVIYGYTF.

V is TRBV2 and J is TRBJ1-1, with D possibly being TRBD1 (5 bases). This CDR3 region has 14 residues. Germline values: CDR1 SNHLY, CDR2 FYNNEI. V was clipped by 6 bases and J by 4 bases, with 15 bases between them. CDR3 sequence (DNA): TGTGCCAGCAGGGAGGACGGGGCGTTCACTGAAGCTTTCTTT. Protein: CASREDGAFTEAFF.

The J gene is TRBJ1-1, the V gene TRBV18; no reliable D call. Germline V lookup: CDR1 KGHSH, CDR2 LQKENI. V lost 0 bases and J lost 8, with 13 bases in between. This CDR3 has 14 residues. CDR3 residues: CASSPPSVGKEAFF. CDR3 nucleotide sequence: TGTGCCAGCTCACCACCGAGCGTTGGAAAAGAAGCTTTCTTT.